These T cell receptor beta chains were read from a single sample in a study of cytomegalovirus exposure and HLA in healthy donors. Sequencing was performed with immunoSEQ multiplex PCR; in TCRdb, only in-frame clones are kept and a portion is missing. The sample carries about 100,000 clones, around 80% recorded once. The source material was PBMCs. These receptors all come from a woman aged 40 to 55 in good health and CMV-seronegative. The CDR3 runs from the conserved cysteine through the conserved F or W. A D gene is named only where the DNA matches it firmly. Rows may omit the clone size; those that give it use once, few, many or a size class.

size	V	D	J	CDR3	DNA
.	TRBV29-1	.	TRBJ2-2	CSVEFGQGKTGELFF	TGCAGCGTTGAGTTCGGGCAGGGGAAGACCGGGGAGCTGTTTTTT
once	TRBV5-4	.	TRBJ1-6	CASSRGGVDNSPLHF	TGTGCCAGCAGCCGCGGGGGGGTCGATAATTCACCCCTCCACTTT
.	TRBV9	TRBD1	TRBJ1-1	CASSGLEGAGSEAFF	TGTGCCAGCAGTGGGCTAGAGGGGGCGGGCTCTGAAGCTTTCTTT
.	TRBV6-5	.	TRBJ1-1	CASSYGGSENTEAFF	TGTGCCAGCAGTTACGGGGGCAGCGAAAACACTGAAGCTTTCTTT
.	TRBV28	.	TRBJ1-5	CATCDGGVNQPQHF	TGTGCCACTTGCGACGGGGGGGTAAATCAGCCCCAGCATTTT
few	TRBV4-3	TRBD2	TRBJ2-3	CASSQMGLAADTQYF	TGCGCCAGCAGCCAAATGGGTCTAGCGGCAGATACGCAGTATTTT
.	TRBV4-3	TRBD1	TRBJ2-7	CASSPRDRGDEQYF	TGCGCCAGCAGCCCCCGGGACAGGGGCGACGAGCAGTACTTC
.	TRBV18	TRBD2	TRBJ2-2	CASSPPGLAGGPNTGELFF	TGTGCCAGCTCACCACCGGGACTAGCGGGAGGACCGAACACCGGGGAGCTGTTTTTT
.	TRBV7-3	.	TRBJ2-5	CASSPQREETQYF	TGTGCCAGCAGCCCGCAGCGGGAAGAGACCCAGTACTTC
.	TRBV2	TRBD1	TRBJ1-2	CASRVTGVYGYTF	TGTGCCAGCAGGGTCACAGGGGTCTATGGCTACACCTTC
.	TRBV28	.	TRBJ2-7	CASSLSTSEQYF	TGTGCCAGCAGTTTATCCACGAGCGAGCAGTACTTC
few	TRBV6-5	.	TRBJ1-1	CASSTGENEAFF	TGTGCCAGCAGTACGGGAGAAAATGAAGCTTTCTTT